The clone carrying this T cell receptor beta chain was detected only a few times. These data come from a study of graft-versus-host responses after intestinal transplantation. Overall study context: Every recipient underwent anti-thymocyte globulin induction, then tacrolimus and steroids for around three years.

The protocol was immunoSEQ multiplex PCR, while the TCRdb copy is restricted to in-frame clones and leaves out a portion. The sample includes 20,000 to 25,000 clones, roughly 41% of them seen just once. Study-wide points: Clonal ratios of graft-versus-host to host-versus-graft in allografts were high for patients exhibiting graft-donor T cell macrochimerism.

Between the trimmed V and J ends, which lost 3 bases and 6 bases, there was a span of 14 bases. Germline V gene lookup returns CDR1 MNHEY and CDR2 SMNVEV (reference sequence). The CDR3 extends over 14 amino acids. Responder cells labeled with CFSE (roughly 200,000) were co-plated with irradiated stimulator cells labeled with violet dye (roughly 200,000). Proliferating responders of the CD3+CD4+ and CD3+CD8+ phenotypes with low CFSE were sorted after the reaction. The TCR originated in a human patient who received an intestinal transplant. The specimen was alloreactive CD8+ T cells from a mixed lymphocyte reaction culture, collected before intestinal transplant. As for subset: CFSE-low proliferating T cells sorted from roughly 6-day pre-transplant mixed lymphocyte reaction (GvH or HvG direction). This chain uses TRBV27 with TRBJ1-1; TRBD1 is a possible D gene (6 bases). The DNA of the CDR3 is TGTGCCAGCAGTTTTACAGGGAATATCGCTGAAGCTTTCTTT. Protein product: CASSFTGNIAEAFF.